This TCR beta chain originates from a study of shared clonotypes between healthy human individuals. Study-level results: An expected dependence of interdonor clonotype sharing on sequencing depth was noted. Blood was the sole source, and tissue repertoires probably differ.

Notes on this clone: Its antigen is currently unknown.

The study ran the assay at deep level. Profiled with immunoSEQ multiplex PCR; TCRdb holds only in-frame clones, not every one. The table has about 480,000 clones, about 79% seen once. Looked up from germline, CDR1 is SSHAT and CDR2 is FNYEAQ (reference sequence). Unmatched junction bases numbered 6, after V lost 5 bases and J lost 5 bases. The CDR3 has 14 residues. The chain uses TRBV7-7 and TRBJ2-5; 9 positions agree with TRBD1. The sequenced material came from PBMCs. The receptor was derived from a woman between 35 and 50 years old in good health. Some clones in this sample may be carry-over from other donors' samples. The DNA for the CDR3 is TGTGCCAGCAGCGGGGGGACAGGGCACGAGACCCAGTACTTC. It is translated as CASSGGTGHETQYF.